This TCR beta chain was identified in a study of human T cells and chemical hapten exposure. Overall study context: Mostly female, the patients presented with alopecia areata, totalis or universalis.

It was the library that attached unique molecular identifiers to individual cDNA molecules. MiXCR, applied by TCRdb to the RACE reads, yields one record per CDR3 protein. Seen here are about 74,000 distinct CDR3 sequences, 32% observed once, and the top ten hold about 9.6%. As to time point: patch test 1, 2 weeks after DPC sensitization. Treatment in this sample: therapeutic diphenylcyclopropenone sensitization with weekly scalp DPC. Unfractionated whole blood yielded total RNA. V lost 1 base and J lost 4; bases outside the gene matches: 8. Germline values: CDR1 SQVTM, CDR2 ANQGSEA. The CDR3 has 16 amino acids.

The rearrangement uses TRBV29-1 and TRBJ2-3; 10 positions agree with TRBD1. The clonotype originates from a man aged 40-49 years with alopecia areata. Some clones in this sample may be carry-over from other donors' samples. This specimen was whole blood, taken in connection with sensitization to the hapten diphenylcyclopropenone (DPC). In DNA form, the CDR3 reads TGCAGCGTTGAAGTGCCGGGACAGGGGACCCCAGATACGCAGTATTTT. Encoded protein: CSVEVPGQGTPDTQYF.